This entry lists 21 T cell receptor beta chains sequenced from one sample in a study of T cells in Graves' hyperthyroidism and ophthalmopathy. RNA transcripts yielded amplified TCR beta CDR3 regions. TCR CDR3 underwent first-round RT-PCR with the HTBI primer set. TCRdb redid the calling of the multiplex PCR reads with MiXCR, one entry per CDR3 protein. This table has roughly 530,000 distinct CDR3 sequences, 17% appearing once. Sequencing was carried out using blood. The receptor set was obtained from a woman aged 18-29 years with Graves' ophthalmopathy.

In this sample, this clonotype turned up a few times. The gene calls are TRBV5-1 and TRBJ1-2, with 8 bases aligning to TRBD1. The CDR3 has 15 amino acids. Losses at the gene ends were 0 bases for V and 6 bases for J; bases not matched to a gene: 7. Germline V lookup: CDR1 SGHRS, CDR2 YFSETQ. Here the CDR3 DNA reads TGCGCCAGCAGCTTGGCCCAGACAGGGGACGATGGCTACACCTTC. It specifies CASSLAQTGDDGYTF.

The chain couples TRBV6-2 or TRBV6-3 to TRBJ1-1; D perhaps matches TRBD1 (6 bases). Germline CDR1 and CDR2: MNHEY and SVGEGT. This CDR3 has 14 amino acids. V was cut by 6 bases and J by 8 bases, with 19 bases left in between. CDR3 amino acids: CASRQTGLGLEAFF. The CDR3 DNA sequence: TGTGCCAGCAGGCAGACAGGTCTTGGCTTGGAAGCTTTCTTT.

In regard to this clonotype: At one end, the junction sequence differs from germline, possibly due to a read error. The chain couples TRBV7-9 to TRBJ2-4, with 8 positions matching TRBD1. This CDR3 region has 15 residues. Germline V lookup: CDR1 SEHNR, CDR2 FQNEAQ (reference sequence). CDR3 DNA: TGTACCAGCAGCTTCCAGGGGGCGACCAAAAACATTCAGTACTTC. It is translated as CTSSFQGATKNIQYF.

This clonotype was seen repeatedly, ten times or more. The V call is TRBV11-3, the J call TRBJ2-1, with TRBD2 matching 12 bases. The CDR3 contains 15 residues. Germline lookup yields CDR1 SGHNT and CDR2 YENEEA. With 5 bases clipped from V and 8 bases from J, the junction kept 7 bases outside the gene matches. The CDR3 DNA reads TGTGCCAGCAGCCCCGGACTAGCGGGAAGGGATGAGCAGTTCTTC. Translating it yields CASSPGLAGRDEQFF.

The chain is built from TRBV27 and TRBJ2-3, with TRBD2 matching 14 bases. J gave up 0 bases and V 6 bases, and 8 bases lay outside the gene matches. This CDR3 is 18 amino acids long. Germline CDR1 reads MNHEY; CDR2 reads SMNVEV (reference sequence). CDR3 loop: CASRPGLAGVGSTDTQYF. CDR3 bases: TGTGCCAGCAGACCGGGACTAGCGGGAGTGGGGAGCACAGATACGCAGTATTTT.

The J gene is TRBJ1-5, the V gene TRBV9; maybe TRBD1 (6 bases). The CDR3 length is 16 residues. Germline CDR1 is SGDLS and CDR2 is YYNGEE. V lost 3 bases, J lost 0 bases, and 13 bases lay in between. The chain's CDR3 is CASSEGGDYSNQPQHF. DNA of the CDR3: TGTGCCAGCAGCGAGGGGGGGGATTATAGCAATCAGCCCCAGCATTTT.

This clonotype showed up just a few times. The chain is built from TRBV27 and TRBJ2-1; 8 bases map to TRBD1. V gave up 5 bases and J gave up 4 bases; unmatched junction bases: 4. The CDR3 loop spans 14 amino acids. CDR1 MNHEY and CDR2 SMNVEV come from the germline V gene (reference sequence). The CDR3 reads CASSAGQGYNEQFF. DNA of the CDR3: TGTGCCAGCAGTGCCGGACAGGGTTACAATGAGCAGTTCTTC.

The chain has TRBV7-2 and TRBJ2-2; D is unresolved. V was cut by 4 bases and J by 6 bases, with 6 bases left in between. This CDR3 is built from 12 residues. The germline V gene has CDR1 SGHTA and CDR2 FQGNSA. The CDR3, as DNA: TGTGCCAGCAGCTCAGATTCCGGGGAGCTGTTTTTT. Its protein product is CASSSDSGELFF.

Concerning this clonotype itself: A much larger clone differs from this one at a single base, so this may be a read error. V usage is TRBV7-2 and J usage is TRBJ2-5; D remains unclear. From germline, CDR1 is SGHTA and CDR2 FQGNSA. The CDR3 is 15 residues long. V lost 8 bases to trimming and J lost 5 bases, with 21 bases between them. DNA of the CDR3: TGTGCCAGCGGCTGGAACCAGATAGGGCGGGAGACCCAGTACTTC. Amino acid sequence: CASGWNQIGRETQYF.

This clonotype was counted many times. The V call is TRBV18, the J call TRBJ1-2; no definite D call. The CDR3 is 13 amino acids. The germline V gene encodes CDR1 KGHSH and CDR2 LQKENI. The germline V and J ends were trimmed by 2 bases and 3 bases, with 7 bases remaining between them. CDR3 in amino acids: CASSPMGYYGYTF. CDR3 nucleotide sequence: TGTGCCAGCTCACCAATGGGGTACTATGGCTACACCTTC.

The table lists this clonotype with a few counts. The DNA for the CDR3 is TGCAGCGTTGATTTGGCGTTTGAGCAGTTCTTC. Translation gives CSVDLAFEQFF. The rearrangement uses TRBV29-1 and TRBJ2-1, with unresolved D. Germline values: CDR1 SQVTM, CDR2 ANQGSEA. The V gene lost 3 bases and the J gene lost 9 bases, with 9 bases spanning the gap. The CDR3 runs to 11 residues.

This clonotype has at least ten counts. The chain uses TRBV5-8 and TRBJ1-2; D is unresolved. The germline V gene has CDR1 SGHTS and CDR2 YDEGEE. Trimming shortened V by 0 bases and J by 3 bases, and 9 bases separated the two germline ends. This CDR3 is built from 14 residues. The CDR3 nucleotides are TGTGCCAGCAGCTTGGTGGCCCTCGACTATGGCTACACCTTC. Protein product: CASSLVALDYGYTF.

The chain employs TRBV7-3 and TRBJ2-5; no definite D call. Germline V CDR1 and CDR2: SGHTA, FQGTGA. This CDR3 spans 12 amino acids. Trimming removed 5 bases at V and 5 bases at J, with 9 bases between. The CDR3 DNA reads as TGTGCCAGCAGCAAGGATGGGGAGACCCAGTACTTC. Its translation is CASSKDGETQYF.

V gene TRBV5-5 combines with J gene TRBJ2-7; 11 nucleotides match TRBD2. Germline CDR1 SGHKS, CDR2 YYEKEE (reference sequence). Trimming at V came to 4 bases and at J to 4 bases, leaving 16 bases not matched to a gene. The CDR3 is 18 residues long. The CDR3 loop reads CASSQVMPGLAASYEQYF. CDR3 sequence (DNA): TGTGCCAGCAGCCAAGTGATGCCGGGACTAGCGGCTTCGTACGAGCAGTACTTC.

The chain uses TRBV19 and TRBJ2-2; D not certain. CDR1 and CDR2 from the germline V gene are LNHDA and SQIVND (reference sequence). The CDR3 sequence is 14 residues long. Trimming left V 5 bases short and J 5 bases short, with 12 bases between. Written as DNA, the CDR3 is TGTGCCAGTAGTGGTCTCATGGCAACCGGGGAGCTGTTTTTT. Amino acids: CASSGLMATGELFF.

This clonotype was observed at least ten times. This rearrangement joins TRBV12-3 or TRBV12-4 to TRBJ2-1, with D perhaps assigned TRBD1 or TRBD2 (7 bases each). The CDR3 is 16 residues long. Trimming cost V 5 bases and J 4 bases, with 18 bases left between them. CDR3 nucleotides: TGTGCCAGCAGTGGGGGAGGGACAGTAACTTACAATGAGCAGTTCTTC. Amino acids: CASSGGGTVTYNEQFF.

The rearrangement joins TRBV19 to TRBJ1-1; 7 bases fit TRBD1. The CDR3 runs to 13 residues. Trimming removed 10 bases from V and 2 bases from J; junction bases left unmatched: 7. Germline V gene lookup returns CDR1 LNHDA and CDR2 SQIVND (reference sequence). The CDR3 coding sequence is TGTGCCACGAGGGGGCAATTTAACACTGAAGCTTTCTTT. Translated: CATRGQFNTEAFF. The complete variable domain, with remaining parts taken from reference TRBV19 and TRBJ1-1, reads DGGITQSPKYLFRKEGQNVTLSCEQNLNHDAMYWYRQDPGQGLRLIYYSQIVNDFQKGDIAEGYSVSREKKESFPLTVTSAQKNPTAFYLCATRGQFNTEAFFGQGTRLTVV.

The chain carries TRBV29-1 and TRBJ2-7; D is ambiguous. The CDR3 runs 13 residues. V gave up 4 bases and J gave up 0 bases, with 10 bases separating them. Germline V gene sequence: CDR1 SQVTM, CDR2 ANQGSEA. CDR3 in DNA: TGCAGCGTTGTCGAGGCCAGCTCCTACGAGCAGTACTTC. This encodes CSVVEASSYEQYF.

The sample holds many counts of this clonotype. V usage is TRBV4-3 and J usage is TRBJ2-5; the D is unclear. In germline, CDR1 is LGHNA, CDR2 YSLEER. The CDR3 loop spans 15 amino acids. V was clipped by 0 bases and J by 1 base, with 9 bases between them. CDR3: CASSQDKQPQETQYF. CDR3 bases: TGCGCCAGCAGCCAAGATAAGCAGCCCCAAGAGACCCAGTACTTC.

This clonotype turned up a few times. The rearrangement uses TRBV4-1 and TRBJ2-7; D possibly corresponds to TRBD1 (6 bases). CDR1 is MGHRA, CDR2 YSYEKL, per germline. The CDR3 runs to 15 residues. Trimming pared 1 base from V and 5 bases from J, leaving 15 bases between. The CDR3 here is CASSQGTANWDEQYF. Here the CDR3 DNA reads TGCGCCAGCAGCCAAGGGACAGCCAATTGGGACGAGCAGTACTTC.

This clonotype was observed at least ten times. The rearrangement joins TRBV18 to TRBJ2-1, with a possible D match to TRBD2 (6 bases). This CDR3 has 14 residues. V was clipped by 4 bases and J by 6 bases, with 13 bases between them. The germline gives CDR1 KGHSH, CDR2 LQKENI. CDR3 sequence (DNA): TGTGCCAGCTCACGGGGGACTCAGACCAATGAGCAGTTCTTC. This sequence encodes CASSRGTQTNEQFF.